These 23 T cell receptor beta chains were sequenced from one sample in a study of blood T cells in healthy people across ages. A sample-barcoded 5' primer and a J-beta primer mix were used in a second PCR of roughly 6 to 11 cycles. A single record per CDR3 protein comes from TCRdb applying MiXCR to the 5' RACE reads. The table lists some 1.5 million distinct CDR3 sequences, 28% of them singletons. Sequenced material: blood. The receptors shown here come from a woman aged 25-40 years in good health.

Concerning this clonotype itself: This could be a read error, since a much larger clone is one nucleotide away. The chain combines TRBV29-1 with TRBJ1-2; D ambiguous. The CDR3 is 13 residues long. Germline V gene data show CDR1 as SQVTM and CDR2 as ANQGSEA. Trimming left V 3 bases short and J 4 bases short, with 12 bases between. CDR3 nucleotide sequence: TGCAGCGTTGAGACGGATCTCGGCTATGGCTACACCTTC. Its protein is CSVETDLGYGYTF.

Concerning this clonotype itself: A much larger clone differs from this one at a single base, so this may be a read error. The J gene is TRBJ2-5, the V gene TRBV4-3; possibly TRBD1 or TRBD2 for D (5 bases each). The CDR3 extends over 14 amino acids. Germline CDR1 reads LGHNA; CDR2 reads YSLEER. The CDR3 loop reads CASSQWGTQDTQYF. CDR3 sequence (DNA): TGCGCCAGCAGCCAATGGGGGACCCAAGATACCCAGTACTTC.

This clonotype turned up a few times. The chain joins TRBV21-1 to TRBJ2-7; the D segment call TRBD1 is taken from the table without a DNA check. TRBV21-1 is termed a pseudogene. The CDR3 totals 13 residues. CDR3 in amino acids: CASSASPGYEMYF. CDR3 nucleotides: TGTGCCAGCAGCGCGTCTCCCGGGTACGAGATGTACTTC.

This chain joins TRBV4-1 and TRBJ1-2; D perhaps matches TRBD1 (5 bases). CDR3 length equals 14 residues. The germline V and J ends were trimmed by 1 base and 5 bases, with 11 bases remaining between them. Germline CDR1 reads MGHRA; CDR2 reads YSYEKL. CDR3 amino acids: CASSQGGARYGYTF. CDR3 sequence (DNA): TGCGCCAGCAGCCAAGGTGGGGCTCGGTATGGCTACACCTTC.

The chain recombines TRBV7-9 with TRBJ1-4, with D uncertain. Trimming shortened V by 2 bases and J by 6 bases, and 13 bases separated the two germline ends. The CDR3 length is 15 residues. CDR1 and CDR2 (germline): SEHNR, FQNEAQ (reference sequence). The chain's CDR3 is CASSLLGRVYEKLFF. The CDR3 region has the DNA TGTGCCAGCAGCTTATTAGGGAGGGTTTATGAAAAACTGTTTTTT.

This clonotype was seen just once. The chain employs TRBV12-3 or TRBV12-4 and TRBJ2-2; 11 bases agree with TRBD1. This CDR3 is 16 amino acids long. V shed 5 bases and J 4 bases; nucleotides not matched to a gene: 6. For the CDR3, the DNA is TGTGCCAGCAGTATTAGGACAGGGGGCTTCACCGGGGAGCTGTTTTTT. The encoded protein is CASSIRTGGFTGELFF.

The table lists this clonotype with a count of one. The chain employs TRBV12-3 or TRBV12-4 and TRBJ1-2; the D is unclear. The CDR3 covers 13 residues. V dropped 2 bases and J dropped 7 bases, with 11 bases sitting between them. CDR3 sequence reads: CASSLKPGSGYTF. The CDR3 coding sequence is TGTGCCAGCAGTTTAAAGCCAGGATCTGGCTACACCTTC.

This clonotype occurred a few times. The CDR3 protein is CASSVVPSREQFF. The CDR3, as DNA: TGTGCCAGCAGCGTAGTACCGTCTCGTGAGCAGTTCTTC. The V gene is TRBV9, the J gene TRBJ2-1; no definite D call. The CDR3 loop spans 13 amino acids. Germline V gives CDR1 SGDLS, CDR2 YYNGEE. Trimming left V 0 bases short and J 9 bases short, with 10 bases between.

In its sample, this clonotype was seen many times. The chain recombines TRBV20-1 with TRBJ2-5; D may be TRBD1 (6 bases). Germline V gene lookup returns CDR1 DFQATT and CDR2 SNEGSKA (reference sequence). The CDR3 totals 17 residues. The V and J ends lost 1 base and 1 base respectively, with 19 bases between them. The CDR3 spells CSARAFSGQGVQETQYF. The CDR3 region has the DNA TGCAGTGCTAGAGCCTTCTCGGGACAAGGAGTCCAAGAGACCCAGTACTTC.

This clonotype was observed a few times. The CDR3 spells CASSLLAGVGYGYTF. The CDR3 coding sequence is TGTGCCAGCAGCTTATTAGCAGGGGTCGGGTATGGCTACACCTTC. V gene TRBV13 combines with J gene TRBJ1-2, with D maybe TRBD1 (6 bases). This CDR3 is 15 amino acids long. Germline V gene lookup returns CDR1 PRHDT and CDR2 FYEKMQ (reference sequence). The germline V and J ends were trimmed by 2 bases and 5 bases, with 15 bases remaining between them.

This clonotype was picked up one time. A much larger clone differs from this one at a single base, so this may be a read error. The J gene is TRBJ2-1, the V gene TRBV20-1; TRBD1 agrees at 8 bases. V shed 3 bases, J shed 12 bases, and the junction held 13 bases outside the gene matches. The CDR3 has 14 amino acids. Germline V gene lookup returns CDR1 DFQATT and CDR2 SNEGSKA (reference sequence). This CDR3 reads CSARPLTGGDGQFF. As DNA, the CDR3 is TGCAGTGCTAGGCCTCTAACAGGGGGAGATGGGCAGTTCTTC.

This clonotype showed up just a few times. The rearrangement uses TRBV4-2 and TRBJ1-2; 8 positions agree with TRBD1. The V gene's germline CDR1 is LGHNA and CDR2 YNFKEQ. V dropped 2 bases and J dropped 4; count of bases not matched to a gene: 15. The CDR3 is 18 residues long. The CDR3 protein is CASSQTGTGAPRGYGYTF. The DNA for the CDR3 is TGTGCCAGCAGCCAAACCGGGACAGGCGCTCCCCGGGGCTATGGCTACACCTTC.

V is TRBV2 and J is TRBJ2-3; TRBD2 aligns across 7 bases. CDR1 is SNHLY and CDR2 is FYNNEI in the germline V gene. Losses at the gene ends were 8 bases for V and 6 bases for J; bases not matched to a gene: 11. The CDR3 contains 14 residues. In nucleotides, the CDR3 is TGTGCCAGCGTGGGGGGGGGTAGTTTTGATACGCAGTATTTT. Translation: CASVGGGSFDTQYF.

This clonotype was detected only a few times. This rearrangement joins TRBV5-1 to TRBJ2-1, with D uncertain. This CDR3 is 11 amino acids long. V dropped 7 bases and J dropped 12 bases, with 14 bases sitting between them. The germline gives CDR1 SGHRS, CDR2 YFSETQ. CDR3 sequence: CASRRDFRQFF. The CDR3 DNA reads TGCGCCAGCCGCCGTGACTTTCGGCAGTTCTTC.

The chain has TRBV6-2 or TRBV6-3 and TRBJ2-1; 13 bases fit TRBD2. V was pared by 7 bases and J by 4 bases, with 1 base of the junction left unmatched. The CDR3 is made up of 14 amino acids. Looked up from germline, CDR1 is MNHEY and CDR2 is SVGEGT. CDR3 loop: CASKTSGGYNEQFF. CDR3 nucleotide sequence: TGTGCCAGCAAGACTAGCGGGGGGTACAATGAGCAGTTCTTC.

This sequence joins TRBV11-2 and TRBJ1-2; D remains unclear. The CDR3 loop spans 17 amino acids. V lost 0 bases and J lost 4, with 18 bases in between. Germline loops: CDR1 SGHAT, CDR2 FQNNGV. CDR3 loop: CASSLDSSGGLGYGYTF. The CDR3, as DNA: TGTGCCAGCAGCTTAGATTCCTCCGGAGGTCTTGGCTATGGCTACACCTTC. Looking up the rest from reference TRBV11-2 and TRBJ1-2 gives the full variable domain: EAGVAQSPRYKIIEKRQSVAFWCNPISGHATLYWYQQILGQGPKLLIQFQNNGVVDDSQLPKDRFSAERLKGVDSTLKIQPAKLEDSAVYLCASSLDSSGGLGYGYTFGSGTRLTVV.

The CDR3 coding sequence is TGTGCCAGCAGTTACGGAGACAGGGGGATCGGCGAGCAGTACTTC. It codes for CASSYGDRGIGEQYF. The genes are TRBV6-6 and TRBJ2-5; the match to TRBD1 covers 9 bases. The last part of the DNA fits TRBJ2-7 better; the J call may be wrong. The CDR3 has 15 residues. Germline V gene lookup returns CDR1 MNHNY and CDR2 SVGAGI (reference sequence).

This clonotype was recorded many times. In nucleotides, the CDR3 is TGTGCCAGCAGCTCCTTACTCGGAAAAGAGACCCAGTACTTC. It yields the protein CASSSLLGKETQYF. The V and J genes are TRBV7-2 and TRBJ2-5; D is unresolved. V was cut by 4 bases and J by 3 bases, with 12 bases left in between. The CDR3 loop spans 14 amino acids. Looked up from germline, CDR1 is SGHTA and CDR2 is FQGNSA.

This chain uses TRBV5-1 with TRBJ1-1; D is unclear. Per germline, CDR1 SGHRS and CDR2 YFSETQ. CDR3 length equals 12 residues. The V gene lost 7 bases and the J gene lost 2 bases, with 9 bases spanning the gap. CDR3 nucleotide sequence: TGCGCCAGCGCCAACCTTAACACTGAAGCTTTCTTT. Protein product: CASANLNTEAFF.

This clonotype was counted a few times. The CDR3 DNA reads as TGCGCCAGCAGCCAACGGACTACCGGGGAGCTGTTTTTT. Its translation: CASSQRTTGELFF. The chain links TRBV4-3 to TRBJ2-2, with D perhaps TRBD2 (5 bases). The CDR3 length is 13 residues. Germline CDR1 LGHNA, CDR2 YSLEER. Between the trimmed V and J ends, which lost 2 bases and 5 bases, there was a span of 6 bases.

A few counts support this clonotype. The V gene is TRBV24-1, the J gene TRBJ2-1, with 11 bases lining up with TRBD1. This CDR3 comprises 17 residues. CDR1 KGHDR and CDR2 SFDVKD come from the germline V gene. V dropped 3 bases and J dropped 7; count of bases not matched to a gene: 10. The CDR3 loop is CATSDHPGQGGNNEQFF. The CDR3 bases are TGTGCCACCAGTGATCATCCGGGACAGGGGGGGAATAATGAGCAGTTCTTC.

About this clonotype: A read error may be the cause here, since a much bigger clone is one base away. This chain joins TRBV12-3 or TRBV12-4 and TRBJ2-1, with 14 bases fitting TRBD2. CDR3 length: 15 residues. Here the CDR3 reads CASSQGTSGSPQQVF. CDR3 nucleotides: TGTGCCAGCAGTCAGGGGACTAGCGGGAGTCCCCAGCAGGTCTTC.

This clonotype was seen more than once but under ten times. The V and J genes are TRBV20-1 and TRBJ2-3; 10 positions match TRBD1. Germline V gene data show CDR1 as DFQATT and CDR2 as SNEGSKA (reference sequence). The V gene end was trimmed by 4 bases and the J gene end by 2 bases; junction bases not matched to a gene: 3. The CDR3 has 14 amino acids. The CDR3 region has the DNA TGCAGTGCTACCGGGACAGGGGCCACAGATACGCAGTATTTT. Translating it yields CSATGTGATDTQYF.